This TCR beta chain appears in the sequencing data of a study of blood T cells in healthy people across ages. Study-level background: Template-switching capture recovered about one barcoded beta molecule per two T cells.

The amount of total RNA extracted per sample was at least 5.5 micrograms. PCR was performed a second time for roughly 7 to 12 cycles using a sample-barcoded 5' primer and a J-beta primer mix. In TCRdb, the 5' RACE reads were re-called with MiXCR into one record per CDR3 protein. The sample has some 1.5 million distinct CDR3 sequences; roughly 28% are singletons. As for this clonotype: This clone may be a read error of a much larger clone one base away.

The germline CDR1 and CDR2 sequences are SQVTM and ANQGSEA. The V end was cut by 7 bases, the J end by 8 bases, with 12 bases between. This CDR3 is built from 12 residues. The J gene is TRBJ2-6, the V gene TRBV29-1; the D gene is possibly TRBD2 (5 bases). This clonotype was obtained from a woman in her twenties or thirties in good health. Source material: blood. CDR3 bases: TGCAGCGCCTCCGCCGGGACCAACGTCCTGACTTTC. As protein: CSASAGTNVLTF.